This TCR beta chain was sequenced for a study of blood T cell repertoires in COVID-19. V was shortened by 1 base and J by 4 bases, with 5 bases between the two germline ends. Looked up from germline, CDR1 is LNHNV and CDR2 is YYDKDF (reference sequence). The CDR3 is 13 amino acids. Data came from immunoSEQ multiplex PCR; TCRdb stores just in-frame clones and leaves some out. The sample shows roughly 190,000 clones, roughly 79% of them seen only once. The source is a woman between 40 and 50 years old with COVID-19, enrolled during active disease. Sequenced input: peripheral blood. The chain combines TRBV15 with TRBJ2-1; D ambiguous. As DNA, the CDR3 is TGTGCCACCAGCAGAGCAGGTTACAATGAGCAGTTCTTC. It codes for CATSRAGYNEQFF.